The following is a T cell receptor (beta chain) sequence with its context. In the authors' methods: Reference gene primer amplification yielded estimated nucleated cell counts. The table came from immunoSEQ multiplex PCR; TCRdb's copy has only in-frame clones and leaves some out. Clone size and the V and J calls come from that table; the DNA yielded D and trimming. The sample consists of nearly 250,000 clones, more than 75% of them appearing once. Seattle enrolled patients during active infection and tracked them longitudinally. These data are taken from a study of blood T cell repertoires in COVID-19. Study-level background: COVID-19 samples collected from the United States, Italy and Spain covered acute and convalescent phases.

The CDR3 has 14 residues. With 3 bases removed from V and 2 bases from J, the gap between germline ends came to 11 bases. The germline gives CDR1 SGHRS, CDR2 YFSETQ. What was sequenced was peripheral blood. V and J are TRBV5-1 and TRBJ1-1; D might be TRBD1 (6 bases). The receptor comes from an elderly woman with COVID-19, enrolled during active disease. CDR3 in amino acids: CASSYYRENTEAFF. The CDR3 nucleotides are TGCGCCAGCAGCTACTACAGGGAAAACACTGAAGCTTTCTTT. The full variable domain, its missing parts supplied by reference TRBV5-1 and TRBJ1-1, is KAGVTQTPRYLIKTRGQQVTLSCSPISGHRSVSWYQQTPGQGLQFLFEYFSETQRNKGNFPGRFSGRQFSNSRSEMNVSTLELGDSALYLCASSYYRENTEAFFGQGTRLTVV.